Following are 16 T cell receptor beta chains from one sample sequenced in a study of cytomegalovirus exposure and HLA in healthy donors. PCR amplification relied on 60 Vbeta primers (plus 13 Jbeta primers). TCRdb's copy holds only in-frame clones and misses some; the assay was immunoSEQ multiplex PCR. The sample has roughly 80,000 clones, 67% seen once. The sequencing input was PBMCs. These receptors all stem from a woman aged 45 to 65 in good health and CMV-seropositive.

This chain joins TRBV6-6 and TRBJ2-1; D is uncertain. Trimming removed 2 bases from V and 12 bases from J, with 11 bases in between. The CDR3 runs to 12 residues. Germline V lookup: CDR1 MNHNY, CDR2 SVGAGI (reference sequence). CDR3 in amino acids: CASSYETRGQFF. CDR3 in DNA: TGTGCCAGCAGTTACGAGACCAGAGGGCAGTTCTTC.

The genes are TRBV11-2 and TRBJ2-6; TRBD1 matches 11 bases. Germline loops: CDR1 SGHAT, CDR2 FQNNGV. The CDR3 spans 19 residues. Trimming removed 6 bases from V and 1 base from J; junction bases left unmatched: 11. The CDR3 nucleotides are TGTGCCAGCAGTTACACCCGGACAGGGGGCTTGTCTGGGGCCAACGTCCTGACTTTC. As protein: CASSYTRTGGLSGANVLTF.

In regard to this clone: A read error may account for a junction end that differs from germline. The chain uses TRBV6-1 and TRBJ1-1; D is ambiguous. The CDR3 runs to 11 residues. Germline V CDR1 and CDR2: MNHNS, SASEGT. The CDR3 region has the DNA TGTGCCAGCCGTGACCCCGGGAGGGCTTTCTTT. Translated: CASRDPGRAFF.

Only a few counts were recorded for this clone. Here the CDR3 DNA reads TGTGCCAGCAGCTTAATCGGGGGGCAGAATGAGCAGTTCTTC. It specifies CASSLIGGQNEQFF. The chain carries TRBV7-3 and TRBJ2-1; possibly TRBD2 for D (7 bases). Looked up from germline, CDR1 is SGHTA and CDR2 is FQGTGA. V lost 1 base, J lost 7 bases, and 11 bases lay in between. This CDR3 contains 14 residues.

On this clone itself: A junction end diverges from the germline sequence, so it may reflect a read error. V gene TRBV7-9 combines with J gene TRBJ1-1; D is uncertain. The CDR3 spans 11 residues. Germline CDR1 SEHNR, CDR2 FQNEAQ (reference sequence). CDR3 bases: TGTTCCAGCAGCTTAACAGCTGAAGCTTTCTTT. It encodes CSSSLTAEAFF.

This clone was found once. The chain carries TRBV9 and TRBJ2-5; perhaps TRBD1 as D (5 bases). This CDR3 has 16 amino acids. In germline, CDR1 is SGDLS, CDR2 YYNGEE. The V end lost 1 base, the J end lost 2 bases, and 15 bases lay between the germline ends. CDR3 in amino acids: CASSVHIDKGQETQYF. CDR3 coding DNA: TGTGCCAGCAGCGTACACATCGACAAGGGGCAAGAGACCCAGTACTTC.

V is TRBV5-1 and J is TRBJ2-5, with a possible D match to TRBD1 (7 bases). The germline V gene encodes CDR1 SGHRS and CDR2 YFSETQ. The CDR3 sequence is 17 residues long. Trimming shortened V by 0 bases and J by 1 base, and 16 bases separated the two germline ends. The CDR3 DNA is TGCGCCAGCAGCTTGGCGCGGGACAGAATAGTCCAAGAGACCCAGTACTTC. Encoded protein: CASSLARDRIVQETQYF.

V is TRBV5-1 and J is TRBJ1-2, with D unclear. Germline loops: CDR1 SGHRS, CDR2 YFSETQ. This CDR3 region has 13 residues. Trimming shortened V by 4 bases and J by 3 bases, and 10 bases separated the two germline ends. The CDR3, as DNA: TGCGCCAGCAGCCCTGACGGGGACTATGGCTACACCTTC. Encoded protein: CASSPDGDYGYTF. Drawing the rest from reference TRBV5-1 and TRBJ1-2, the complete variable domain is KAGVTQTPRYLIKTRGQQVTLSCSPISGHRSVSWYQQTPGQGLQFLFEYFSETQRNKGNFPGRFSGRQFSNSRSEMNVSTLELGDSALYLCASSPDGDYGYTFGSGTRLTVV.

A word on this clone: The identical CDR3 is also encoded by other nucleotide sequences in the sample. The chain uses TRBV2 and TRBJ2-5, with D maybe TRBD2 (7 bases). The CDR3 contains 15 residues. Between the trimmed V and J ends, which lost 1 base and 3 bases, there was a span of 12 bases. From germline, CDR1 is SNHLY and CDR2 FYNNEI. The CDR3: CASSEVSGGKETQYF. The CDR3, as DNA: TGTGCCAGCAGTGAAGTTTCGGGGGGCAAAGAGACCCAGTACTTC. Supplemented by reference TRBV2 and TRBJ2-5, the full variable domain reads EPEVTQTPSHQVTQMGQEVILRCVPISNHLYFYWYRQILGQKVEFLVSFYNNEISEKSEIFDDQFSVERPDGSNFTLKIRSTKLEDSAMYFCASSEVSGGKETQYFGPGTRLLVL.

This clone was counted a few times. CDR3 sequence reads: CATGGATYNEQFF. The CDR3 DNA reads TGTGCCACCGGGGGGGCGACCTACAATGAGCAGTTCTTC. The V and J genes are TRBV28 and TRBJ2-1; 8 nucleotides align to TRBD2. The CDR3 spans 13 residues. Trimming removed 10 bases from V and 2 bases from J; junction bases left unmatched: 4. Germline loops: CDR1 MDHEN, CDR2 SYDVKM.

The rearrangement links TRBV10-1 to TRBJ2-2; TRBD2 agrees at 13 bases. V trimming: 3 bases; J trimming: 7 bases; junction bases outside the gene matches: 5. The germline gives CDR1 WNHNN, CDR2 SYGVQD (reference sequence). The CDR3 totals 16 residues. The CDR3 protein is CASSEGTSGEVGELFF. CDR3 DNA sequence: TGCGCCAGCAGTGAAGGGACTAGCGGGGAAGTCGGGGAGCTGTTTTTT.

The chain couples TRBV6-1 to TRBJ2-1; 8 bases align to TRBD1. The CDR3 contains 15 residues. Germline V gene data show CDR1 as MNHNS and CDR2 as SASEGT. V shed 5 bases and J 5 bases; nucleotides not matched to a gene: 8. The chain's CDR3 is CASSQTWTGNNEQFF. CDR3 bases: TGTGCCAGCAGTCAAACCTGGACAGGGAACAATGAGCAGTTCTTC.

CDR3 sequence: CASSPISDYGYTF. In nucleotides, the CDR3 is TGTGCCAGCAGCCCCATAAGCGACTATGGCTACACCTTC. The chain uses TRBV9 and TRBJ1-2; D gene ambiguous. Germline V CDR1 and CDR2: SGDLS, YYNGEE. V lost 4 bases and J lost 3, with 10 bases in between. CDR3 size: 13 residues. Based on the CDR3 plus reference TRBV9 and TRBJ1-2, the full variable domain is DSGVTQTPKHLITATGQRVTLRCSPRSGDLSVYWYQQSLDQGLQFLIQYYNGEERAKGNILERFSAQQFPDLHSELNLSSLELGDSALYFCASSPISDYGYTFGSGTRLTVV.

This clone appeared a few times. The gene calls are TRBV4-1 and TRBJ1-4; the match to TRBD1 covers 9 bases. V trimming: 6 bases; J trimming: 8 bases; junction bases outside the gene matches: 13. The length of the CDR3 is 16 residues. CDR1 is MGHRA, CDR2 YSYEKL, per germline. Here the CDR3 reads CASSPLLTGGREKLFF. DNA for the CDR3: TGCGCCAGCAGTCCCCTTTTGACAGGGGGACGAGAAAAACTGTTTTTT.

The CDR3 nucleotides are TGTGCCAGCAGCCGACGCGGTGCAGGGGGAGGACTAGCTGGCGAGCAGTACGTC. This codes for CASSRRGAGGGLAGEQYV. This chain connects TRBV7-3 to TRBJ2-7; TRBD2 is a possible D gene (8 bases). Trimming pared 5 bases from V and 6 bases from J, leaving 29 bases between. From germline, CDR1 is SGHTA and CDR2 FQGTGA. The CDR3 has 18 amino acids.

The table lists this clone with a few counts. The V call is TRBV6-1, the J call TRBJ2-3; 7 bases agree with TRBD1. This CDR3 has 13 amino acids. The germline V gene has CDR1 MNHNS and CDR2 SASEGT. The V gene end was trimmed by 11 bases and the J gene end by 5 bases; junction bases not matched to a gene: 10. The CDR3 sequence: CAGQEAEGDTQYF. The CDR3 nucleotides are TGTGCCGGACAGGAAGCCGAAGGAGATACGCAGTATTTT.